The 30 T cell receptor beta chains reported below all come from one sample, sequenced in a study of blood T cells in healthy people across ages. The use of a sample-barcoded 5' primer and a J-beta primer mix characterized a second PCR of about 7 to 12 cycles. TCRdb used MiXCR to reprocess the 5' RACE reads, holding one entry per CDR3 protein. The sample holds some 1.5 million distinct CDR3 sequences; approximately 28% are singletons and the top ten take approximately 7.7%. Sequences were obtained from blood. These receptor sequences come from a woman aged 25 to 45 in good health.

For this clonotype: Since a far larger clone is one base different, this is likely a read error. In DNA form, the CDR3 reads TGTACCAGCAGTGGAAGGGGATCCTACAATGAGCAGTTCTTC. Its protein product is CTSSGRGSYNEQFF. The V gene is TRBV2, the J gene TRBJ2-1; tentative D call: TRBD1 (5 bases). Per germline, CDR1 SNHLY and CDR2 FYNNEI. The CDR3 runs 14 residues.

The chain employs TRBV28 and TRBJ1-2, with 9 positions matching TRBD1. This CDR3 has 15 residues. The germline V gene has CDR1 MDHEN and CDR2 SYDVKM. J lost 7 bases, V lost 5 bases, and 11 bases had no gene match. The CDR3 protein is CASSMIHRGLSGYTF. The DNA for the CDR3 is TGTGCCAGCAGTATGATACACAGGGGGCTCTCTGGCTACACCTTC.

The CDR3 DNA sequence: TGTGCCAGCAGTTACTTCGGCGAGGGATCTGGGGCCAACGTCCTGACTTTC. It codes for CASSYFGEGSGANVLTF. The chain carries TRBV6-2 or TRBV6-3 and TRBJ2-6; D is possibly TRBD2 (5 bases). CDR1 and CDR2 (germline): MNHEY, SVGEGT. V lost 1 base, J lost 1 base, and 11 bases lay in between. The CDR3 spans 17 residues.

The V call is TRBV5-1, the J call TRBJ2-5; D is unclear. The germline V and J ends were trimmed by 0 bases and 5 bases, with 14 bases remaining between them. This CDR3 is built from 15 residues. Germline CDR1 is SGHRS and CDR2 is YFSETQ. The chain's CDR3 is CASSLVVGSGETQYF. CDR3 sequence (DNA): TGCGCCAGCAGCTTGGTGGTGGGATCCGGGGAGACCCAGTACTTC.

This clonotype was seen ten or more times. The chain combines TRBV7-6 with TRBJ2-1; D unclear. Germline loops: CDR1 SGHVS, CDR2 FNYEAQ. Trimming pared 2 bases from V and 9 bases from J, leaving 17 bases between. The CDR3 consists of 15 residues. CDR3 nucleotides: TGTGCCAGCAGCTTATCTGCGACCCAAAGGAGTGAGCAGTTCTTC. It translates to CASSLSATQRSEQFF. Combining the CDR3 with reference TRBV7-6 and TRBJ2-1 gives the whole variable domain GAGVSQSPRYKVTKRGQDVALRCDPISGHVSLYWYRQALGQGPEFLTYFNYEAQQDKSGLPNDRFSAERPEGSISTLTIQRTEQRDSAMYRCASSLSATQRSEQFFGPGTRLTVL.

This clonotype was picked up many times. One junction end disagrees with the germline gene, perhaps due to a read error. The chain links TRBV15 to TRBJ2-7; the match to TRBD1 covers 9 bases. This CDR3 is 16 amino acids long. The germline V gene has CDR1 LNHNV and CDR2 YYDKDF (reference sequence). The CDR3 DNA reads as TGTGCCACCAGCAAGGGTTCCGGGACAGGGATCTACCAGCAGTACTTC. Translation gives CATSKGSGTGIYQQYF. Full variable domain (missing parts from reference TRBV15 and TRBJ2-7): DAMVIQNPRYQVTQFGKPVTLSCSQTLNHNVMYWYQQKSSQAPKLLFHYYDKDFNNEADTPDNFQSRRPNTSFCFLDIRSPGLGDTAMYLCATSKGSGTGIYQQYFGPGTRLTVT.

This clonotype was seen repeatedly, ten times or more. The chain uses TRBV29-1 and TRBJ2-7, with a weak D call TRBD2 (6 bases). This CDR3 spans 13 amino acids. V lost 7 bases to trimming and J lost 3 bases, with 16 bases between them. Germline V CDR1 and CDR2: SQVTM, ANQGSEA. The CDR3 bases are TGCAGCGCCCTCCGGGACTTGGGCTACGAGCAGTACTTC. It is translated as CSALRDLGYEQYF.

Of note for this clonotype: This may stem from a read error, because a much larger clone lies one nucleotide away. The chain recombines TRBV12-3 or TRBV12-4 with TRBJ2-3; 8 bases align to TRBD2. The V and J ends lost 4 bases and 4 bases, in that order; junction bases with no gene match: 7. The CDR3 spans 15 residues. The CDR3: CASSSGSGSADTQYF. Written as DNA, the CDR3 is TGTGCCAGCAGTTCTGGAAGCGGGAGCGCAGATACGCAGTATTTT.

The rearrangement uses TRBV5-1 and TRBJ2-7; 9 nucleotides line up with TRBD1. Germline V gene sequence: CDR1 SGHRS, CDR2 YFSETQ. CDR3 length: 14 amino acids. V was pared by 4 bases and J by 2 bases, with 4 bases of the junction left unmatched. The CDR3 DNA follows: TGCGCCAGCAGCGCCACAGGGGGCGCCTACGAGCAGTACTTC. Amino acids: CASSATGGAYEQYF.

The rearrangement links TRBV6-5 to TRBJ1-5; perhaps TRBD1 as D (5 bases). The CDR3 runs 15 residues. CDR1 MNHEY and CDR2 SVGAGI come from the germline V gene. Between the trimmed V and J ends, which lost 2 bases and 7 bases, there was a span of 15 bases. This CDR3 is CASSYDSRTGQPQHF. The CDR3 DNA is TGTGCCAGCAGTTACGACAGTCGTACGGGACAGCCCCAGCATTTT.

CDR3 region: CASSDGLAGGEQYF. The CDR3 nucleotides read TGTGCCAGCAGCGACGGACTAGCGGGGGGTGAGCAGTACTTC. The chain links TRBV11-3 to TRBJ2-7; 14 nucleotides match TRBD2. After removal of 5 bases from V and 7 bases from J, the junction contained 4 bases not matched to a gene. Germline V CDR1 and CDR2: SGHNT, YENEEA. The CDR3 length is 14 residues.

This clonotype was seen only a few times. This chain links TRBV5-1 with TRBJ1-2; perhaps TRBD1 as D (6 bases). The ends were cut back, 2 bases at V and 8 bases at J, with 13 bases in the middle. The CDR3 covers 13 residues. Germline V lookup: CDR1 SGHRS, CDR2 YFSETQ. The CDR3, as DNA: TGCGCCAGCAGCTTCAACCGACAGGAGGGCTACACCTTC. This translates into CASSFNRQEGYTF. Full variable domain (remainder filled in from reference TRBV5-1 and TRBJ1-2): KAGVTQTPRYLIKTRGQQVTLSCSPISGHRSVSWYQQTPGQGLQFLFEYFSETQRNKGNFPGRFSGRQFSNSRSEMNVSTLELGDSALYLCASSFNRQEGYTFGSGTRLTVV.

The chain combines TRBV12-1 with TRBJ2-1; the table's D gene call, TRBD1, was not cross checked with the DNA. TRBV12-1 is classified as a pseudogene. The CDR3 runs to 15 residues. In nucleotides, the CDR3 is TGTGCCAGCCCCCCTCGGGACCGGTCCTACAATGAGCAGTTCTTC. This translates into CASPPRDRSYNEQFF.

This clonotype was seen more than once but under ten times. The CDR3 region is CASSSGILTGFASYNEQFF. For the CDR3, the DNA is TGTGCCAGCAGCTCGGGGATATTGACAGGGTTCGCGTCCTACAATGAGCAGTTCTTC. This rearrangement joins TRBV5-6 to TRBJ2-1; 7 bases are shared with TRBD1. The germline CDR1 and CDR2 sequences are SGHDT and YYEEEE. The CDR3 runs 19 residues. With V trimmed by 3 bases and J by 1 base, 16 bases remained unmatched.

Comment on this clonotype: Its ends do not fully match the called genes, so a read error is possible. CDR3 protein: CASSFRGLTNEKQFF. In DNA, the CDR3 is TGTGCCAGCAGTTTCCGGGGTTTGACTAATGAAAAACAGTTTTTT. The V call is TRBV27, the J call TRBJ1-4; no definite D call. The CDR3 covers 15 residues. Germline V gene data show CDR1 as MNHEY and CDR2 as SMNVEV (reference sequence). The whole variable domain, filled in from reference TRBV27 and TRBJ1-4, reads EAQVTQNPRYLITVTGKKLTVTCSQNMNHEYMSWYRQDPGLGLRQIYYSMNVEVTDKGDVPEGYKVSRKEKRNFPLILESPSPNQTSLYFCASSFRGLTNEKQFFGSGTQLSVL.

The chain is built from TRBV5-1 and TRBJ2-1; tentative D call: TRBD1 (6 bases). This CDR3 region has 14 residues. The germline CDR1 and CDR2 sequences are SGHRS and YFSETQ. Between the trimmed V and J ends, which lost 0 bases and 6 bases, there was a span of 10 bases. The CDR3 region is CASSLGTEPNEQFF. The CDR3 DNA sequence: TGCGCCAGCAGCTTGGGGACAGAGCCCAATGAGCAGTTCTTC.

The chain combines TRBV20-1 with TRBJ1-1; D remains unclear. V was clipped by 1 base and J by 7 bases, with 16 bases between them. Germline V gene lookup returns CDR1 DFQATT and CDR2 SNEGSKA (reference sequence). The CDR3 extends over 14 amino acids. CDR3 sequence reads: CSARGLGQADEAFF. The CDR3 region has the DNA TGCAGTGCTAGAGGCCTCGGCCAGGCCGATGAAGCTTTCTTT.

Only a few counts were recorded for this clonotype. At one end the junction does not follow the germline gene, possibly because of a read error. This chain joins TRBV7-7 and TRBJ2-1, with TRBD2 matching over 9 bases. CDR3 length: 15 residues. The germline gives CDR1 SSHAT, CDR2 FNYEAQ (reference sequence). DNA for the CDR3: TGTGCTAGCAGCTTAGAACGGACTAGCGTCGATGAGCAGTTCTTC. It is translated as CASSLERTSVDEQFF.

With respect to this clonotype: This may be a read error, as it is one base from a much larger clone. CDR3 amino acids: CASQVGAGHKQFF. CDR3 nucleotide sequence: TGTGCCAGCCAGGTGGGAGCCGGCCATAAGCAGTTCTTC. The rearrangement links TRBV6-5 to TRBJ2-1; D possibly corresponds to TRBD2 (5 bases). The CDR3 is 13 amino acids. Germline values: CDR1 MNHEY, CDR2 SVGAGI. V was pared by 8 bases and J by 11 bases, with 19 bases between.

Here the CDR3 DNA reads TGTGCCAGCATAGCGACTAGCGGGAGGGCCCATGAGCAGTTCTTC. Protein sequence: CASIATSGRAHEQFF. The chain carries TRBV27 and TRBJ2-1, with 14 bases fitting TRBD2. The CDR3 extends over 15 amino acids. The trim removed 7 bases at V and 8 bases at J, leaving 7 bases unmatched. Germline CDR1 reads MNHEY; CDR2 reads SMNVEV (reference sequence).

V and J are TRBV25-1 and TRBJ2-5, with D possibly TRBD1 on 6 matching bases. Germline V gives CDR1 MGHDK, CDR2 SYGVNS. The CDR3 spans 14 residues. Between the trimmed V and J ends, which lost 3 bases and 9 bases, there was a span of 17 bases. For the CDR3, the DNA is TGTGCCAGCAGTGACTGGGGTCTTCAGGGGCCCCAGTACTTC. Residues: CASSDWGLQGPQYF. The full variable domain, completed using reference TRBV25-1 and TRBJ2-5, is EADIYQTPRYLVIGTGKKITLECSQTMGHDKMYWYQQDPGMELHLIHYSYGVNSTEKGDLSSESTVSRIRTEHFPLTLESARPSHTSQYLCASSDWGLQGPQYFGPGTRLLVL.

This clonotype was seen a few times. The V gene is TRBV27, the J gene TRBJ1-2, with D tentatively TRBD1 (5 bases). V lost 9 bases and J 1 base, leaving 15 bases between the germline ends. The CDR3 consists of 14 residues. Germline V gene data show CDR1 as MNHEY and CDR2 as SMNVEV (reference sequence). The CDR3 sequence is CASRRGDYNYGYTF. In DNA form, the CDR3 reads TGTGCCAGTAGACGGGGGGACTATAACTATGGCTACACCTTC.

There are many counts of this clonotype. This rearrangement joins TRBV6-5 to TRBJ1-2; D remains unclear. Looked up from germline, CDR1 is MNHEY and CDR2 is SVGAGI. The germline V and J ends were trimmed by 3 bases and 4 bases, with 9 bases remaining between them. The CDR3 loop spans 13 amino acids. The CDR3 is CASSYSTSYGYTF. The CDR3, as DNA: TGTGCCAGCAGTTATAGCACAAGCTATGGCTACACCTTC.

This clonotype has just a few counts. The chain joins TRBV21-1 to TRBJ2-7; TRBD1, the table's D call, was not compared with the DNA. TRBV21-1 is designated a pseudogene. CDR3 length: 15 residues. CDR3 nucleotides: TGTGCCAGCAGCGGATGGACAGGGGCGGCCTACGAGCAGTACTTC. Amino acid sequence: CASSGWTGAAYEQYF.

The chain joins TRBV7-9 to TRBJ2-1, with a tentative D call TRBD2 (5 bases). Germline CDR1 reads SEHNR; CDR2 reads FQNEAQ (reference sequence). The ends were cut back, 10 bases at V and 4 bases at J, with 17 bases in the middle. The CDR3 runs to 14 residues. The CDR3 region is CANSESGLYNEQFF. As DNA, the CDR3 is TGTGCCAACTCGGAGAGCGGCCTTTACAATGAGCAGTTCTTC.

The chain is built from TRBV28 and TRBJ2-7; D is unresolved. Per germline, CDR1 MDHEN and CDR2 SYDVKM. CDR3 size: 14 residues. The ends were cut back, 3 bases at V and 0 bases at J, with 9 bases in the middle. Written as DNA, the CDR3 is TGTGCCAGCAGTTTTCAACAGACCTCCTACGAGCAGTACTTC. Translated: CASSFQQTSYEQYF.

The CDR3 is CASSPRQGTHSPLHF. CDR3 in DNA: TGTGCCAGCAGCCCTCGACAAGGGACCCATTCACCCCTCCACTTT. This rearrangement joins TRBV3-1 to TRBJ1-6; possible D gene TRBD1, 5 bases. The CDR3 is made up of 15 amino acids. The V gene's germline CDR1 is LGHDT and CDR2 YNNKEL (reference sequence). V was cut by 4 bases and J by 8 bases, with 15 bases left in between.

This chain connects TRBV28 to TRBJ2-2, with D possibly TRBD2 on 5 matching bases. The CDR3 runs to 17 residues. CDR1 and CDR2 from the germline V gene are MDHEN and SYDVKM. The ends were cut back, 2 bases at V and 7 bases at J, with 20 bases in the middle. CDR3 sequence (DNA): TGTGCCAGCAGTTTACCGAGTCGTAGGCCCGGGGTCGGGGAGCTGTTTTTT. This translates into CASSLPSRRPGVGELFF.

The chain carries TRBV20-1 and TRBJ2-5; 9 nucleotides match TRBD2. The trim removed 5 bases at V and 11 bases at J, leaving 12 bases unmatched. The CDR3 covers 13 residues. The germline V gene encodes CDR1 DFQATT and CDR2 SNEGSKA (reference sequence). CDR3 amino acids: CSAFSGSSVEQYF. The CDR3 bases are TGCAGTGCTTTTAGCGGGAGTAGCGTTGAGCAGTACTTC.

This clonotype was seen a handful of times. The chain employs TRBV7-2 and TRBJ2-3, with D possibly being TRBD2 (6 bases). Trimming removed 3 bases at V and 4 bases at J, with 17 bases between. Germline CDR1 SGHTA, CDR2 FQGNSA. CDR3 length: 16 amino acids. The CDR3 reads CASSLSLRGVADTQYF. DNA for the CDR3: TGTGCCAGCAGCTTGAGTTTGCGGGGAGTCGCAGATACGCAGTATTTT.